This TCR beta chain was sequenced for a study of human T cells and chemical hapten exposure. Time point given: healthy volunteer bleed at 6 weeks. Blood, whole and unfractionated, served as the source for total RNA extraction. MiXCR was run by TCRdb on the RACE reads, yielding one entry per CDR3 protein. The sample has 35,000 to 50,000 distinct CDR3 sequences; approximately 4% are singletons. Trimming at V came to 4 bases and at J to 4 bases, leaving 10 bases not matched to a gene. Germline V gene sequence: CDR1 SGHTA, CDR2 FQGNSA. The CDR3 runs 16 residues. The origin of this receptor is a human donor in good health. Some clones in this sample may be carry-over from other donors' samples. Material: whole blood. V is TRBV7-2 and J is TRBJ1-5; 7 bases align to TRBD1. The CDR3 region has the DNA TGTGCCAGCAGCTCCCGGACAGGTCTTGTGAATCAGCCCCAGCATTTT. It encodes CASSSRTGLVNQPQHF.